The rows below give T cell receptor beta chains drawn from one sample of a study of vaccination and CD4 T cells after COVID-19. TCRdb re-analysed the PCR reads in MiXCR, keeping a single row per CDR3 protein. The data hold around 20,000 distinct CDR3 sequences, with 58% observed a single time. No cognate antigen is known for these TCRs. Sequenced material: CD4+ T cells from blood, cultured in vitro, taken before SARS-CoV-2 vaccination. The receptor source for this set is a human donor who had recovered from COVID-19. CDR3s include the opening cysteine and the closing phenylalanine or tryptophan. The D gene is left open where the match is weak. Only part of the rows carry a size: once, few, many, or a class if the clone is expanded.

>TRBJ1-5|TRBV6-1|14|.|.
TGTGCCAGCAGCAACAGCTGGGAGGGTCAGCCCCAGCATTTT
CASSNSWEGQPQHF
>TRBJ1-1|TRBV15|13|.|few
TGTGCCACCAGCAATGGGGGAAGGACTGAAGCTTTCTTT
CATSNGGRTEAFF
>TRBJ2-1|TRBV10-3|13|TRBD2|.
TGTGCCATCAGCGGGAGGGGATACAATGAGCAGTTCTTC
CAISGRGYNEQFF
>TRBJ1-2|TRBV6-1|14|.|few
TGTGCCAGCAGTGGACGTGGGGGGAACTATGGCTACACCTTC
CASSGRGGNYGYTF
>TRBJ2-7|TRBV7-3|14|TRBD2|.
TGTGCCAGCAGCCTCAGCGGGAGGGTGGGTGAGCAGTACTTC
CASSLSGRVGEQYF
>TRBJ1-6|TRBV2|12|.|.
TGTGCCGGACATGGGTTAAATTCACCCCTCCACTTT
CAGHGLNSPLHF
>TRBJ2-4|TRBV6-1|17|.|.
TGTGCCAGCAGGAAGGGGGGGGGACCTGAAGCGTGGAACATTCAGTACTTC
CASRKGGGPEAWNIQYF
>TRBJ1-2|TRBV19|12|.|.
TGTGCCAGTAGTACAGGGCTTTCTGGCTACACCTTC
CASSTGLSGYTF
>TRBJ1-6|TRBV7-2|13|.|.
TGTGCCAGCAGCTTAGACCCCATGTCACCCCTCCACTTT
CASSLDPMSPLHF
>TRBJ1-3|TRBV6-1|13|.|.
TGTGCCAGCAGGGAAAGGTACTGGAACACCATATATTTT
CASRERYWNTIYF
>TRBJ2-3|TRBV7-2|16|TRBD2|.
TGTGCCAGCAGCTCTCGACTAGCGGGAGTTTTTCATACGCAGTATTTT
CASSSRLAGVFHTQYF
>TRBJ2-5|TRBV6-2/TRBV6-3|20|TRBD2|.
TGTGCCAGCAGAAGGGGAAGGACTAGCGGGAGTGGGGGGCCCCAAGAGACCCAGTACTTC
CASRRGRTSGSGGPQETQYF
>TRBJ2-3|TRBV24-1|13|.|.
TGTGCCACCAGTGATTATAGCACAGATACGCAGTATTTT
CATSDYSTDTQYF
>TRBJ2-3|TRBV27|13|.|.
TGTGCCAGCAGTTTAGATCCCAGGGGTACGCAGTATTTT
CASSLDPRGTQYF
>TRBJ2-4|TRBV7-9|16|TRBD1|few
TGTGCCAGCAGCTTAGTTGGACAGGCTGCCAAAAACATTCAGTACTTC
CASSLVGQAAKNIQYF
>TRBJ2-5|TRBV20-1|13|.|.
TGCAGTGCTAGAGCGACACTAGAAGAGACCCAGTACTTC
CSARATLEETQYF
>TRBJ2-1|TRBV20-1|13|.|.
TGCAGTGCTAGAGATGGCAGTTACAATGAGCAGTTCTTC
CSARDGSYNEQFF
>TRBJ2-3|TRBV21-1|14|.|.
TGTGCCAGCAGGGCCTTTAGAGGCACAGATACGCAGTATTTT
CASRAFRGTDTQYF
>TRBJ2-5|TRBV2|15|.|.
TGTGCCAGCACCTGGGAAGGGCCGATTAAAGAGACCCAGTACTTC
CASTWEGPIKETQYF
>TRBJ2-3|TRBV7-9|14|.|.
TGTGCCAGCAGCTTGGCAGGCAGCACAGATACGCAGTATTTT
CASSLAGSTDTQYF
>TRBJ2-1|TRBV27|15|TRBD1|.
TGTGCCAGCAGTTTAGACAGGGGGCTTCAAAATGAGCAGTTCTTC
CASSLDRGLQNEQFF
>TRBJ2-5|TRBV27|14|TRBD2|.
TGTGCCAGCAGTTTATTGGGAGGGCCCGAGACCCAGTACTTC
CASSLLGGPETQYF
>TRBJ2-6|TRBV7-9|15|.|.
TGTGCCAGCAGCCCCTCGGGGTCTGGGGCCAACGTCCTGACTTTC
CASSPSGSGANVLTF
>TRBJ2-3|TRBV2|15|.|.
TGTGCCAGCAGTTGGACTTTTTTGGAGACAGATACGCAGTATTTT
CASSWTFLETDTQYF
>TRBJ2-7|TRBV6-1|18|TRBD1|.
TGTGCCAGCAGGGGATCTCGGACAGGGTTCATCCGAGGCTACGAGCAGTACTTC
CASRGSRTGFIRGYEQYF
>TRBJ1-5|TRBV12-3/TRBV12-4|13|.|.
TGTGCCAGCAGTGGGGACCCCAATCAGCCCCAGCATTTT
CASSGDPNQPQHF
>TRBJ2-7|TRBV20-1|14|.|.
TGCAGTGCTAGAGTGTTGGCCAACAGGGACGAGCAGTACTTC
CSARVLANRDEQYF
>TRBJ2-1|TRBV2|14|TRBD2|.
TGTGCCAGCTCCGGGACTAGCGGGAGTGGGGCGCAGTTCTTC
CASSGTSGSGAQFF
>TRBJ2-2|TRBV20-1|14|TRBD2|few
TGCAGTGCTATAACTAGCGTAAACACCGGGGAGCTGTTTTTT
CSAITSVNTGELFF
>TRBJ2-2|TRBV10-3|16|.|once
TGTGCCATCAGTGAGTCACACAATTTAAACACCGGGGAGCTGTTTTTT
CAISESHNLNTGELFF
>TRBJ2-5|TRBV20-1|16|.|.
TGCAGTGCTAGAGACTCTAGCGCCAGATACCAAGAGACCCAGTACTTC
CSARDSSARYQETQYF
>TRBJ2-7|TRBV7-8|15|TRBD1|few
TGTGCCAGCAGGCAAGACAGGGAAGGCTCCTACGAGCAGTACTTC
CASRQDREGSYEQYF